This is a list of T cell receptor beta chains from one sample in a study of control samples from healthy donors and cancer patients. TCRdb keeps only in-frame clones here, not all; method: immunoSEQ multiplex PCR. The sample contains tens of thousands of clones, roughly 90% of which appear only once. The sequencing input was blood. The receptors derive from a woman aged 70 to 79 in good health. Both conserved end residues are part of each CDR3.

v_call	j_call	cdr3_aa
TRBV5-1	TRBJ2-1	CASSPVSGGYNEQFF
TRBV5-5	TRBJ2-7	CASSQGSLTNYEQYF
TRBV7-8	TRBJ1-5	CASSLSGSAEPQHF
TRBV6-1	TRBJ2-7	CASSEYRFPYEQYF
TRBV24-1	TRBJ2-1	CATSDRTGGGNEQFF
TRBV19	TRBJ2-1	CASSTGGRGSHNEQFF
TRBV3-1/TRBV3-2	TRBJ2-5	CASSLRTSPWSETQYF
TRBV6-1	TRBJ1-1	CASSEDIDTEAFF
TRBV6-5	TRBJ2-4	CASSRSGYIQYF
TRBV24-1	TRBJ2-1	CATSDPSNEQFF
TRBV5-6	TRBJ2-7	CASSTTSYEQYF
TRBV7-9	TRBJ1-1	CASSSYAEGVEAFF
TRBV6-6	TRBJ1-3	CASSQDIVPPGNTIYF
TRBV6-5	TRBJ2-7	CASTAPPGYEQYF
TRBV6-5	TRBJ1-2	CASRETAYYGYTF